This entry concerns a single T cell receptor beta chain. The target of this receptor is not known. Per-base qualities were not stored, and no clone one base away is much larger. Whole blood was collected in K2EDTA tubes by collaborating institutions according to the institutions' own protocols. For TCRbeta analysis, collaborators shipped samples in one of three forms: frozen whole blood, isolated PBMCs, or DNA extracted from either of those sample types. This sample stems from a study of blood T cell repertoires in COVID-19 (dated by TCRdb to the early 2020s). Study-level background: Samples covering the acute and convalescent phases of COVID-19 were provided by collaborators in the United States, Italy and Spain. Deeply sampled blood TCRbeta repertoires from subjects exposed to, actively infected with, or recovered from COVID-19 were included in the dataset. A freely available public database, intended as a resource for researchers studying the immune response to SARS-CoV-2, is where the repertoires were released. Where HLA class I and class II types were available, the types were taken from metadata supplied by the sample provider, not from assay-based typing. A de-identified subject ID, COVID-19 status, age in years and sex were almost always included in the sample metadata. The material from the prospective study consisted of cDNA or gDNA derived from T cells, B-cell-depleted T cells, or PBMCs. Samples came from the ongoing ImmuneRACE study (first 160 participants) plus 1,254 subjects from 6 global collaborators. Study-wide conclusions, independent of this receptor: How much clinical and demographic metadata was included differed by source and by participant, and the metadata was provided uncurated.

TCRbeta CDR3 regions were amplified from genomic DNA using the immunoSEQ Assay, a bias-controlled multiplex PCR. In the paper's pipeline: Within the assay, amplification of reference gene primers was used to estimate how many nucleated cells each sample contained. To quantify the absolute abundance of each unique TCRbeta CDR3 rearrangement, sequence reads were collapsed and filtered. For each sample, productive Simpson clonality was calculated as the square root of Simpson's diversity index across productive rearrangements. Here the immuneACCESS table is served through TCRdb, limited to in-frame sequences with V and J called. Missing clones are a known gap in these copies; in checked studies unresolved V genes cover under half, and the rest lacks a known reason. That table supplies the V and J calls and clone size; D and trimming were determined from the DNA. This sample lists about 140,000 clones; approximately 78% were detected once. About 4.3% of the sample is taken by the ten largest.

V is cut by 4 bases and J by 13 bases, and the space between the germline ends is 19 bases. Based on the germline V gene, the CDR1 and CDR2 sequences are SGHAT and FQNNGV. CDR3 length: 13 amino acids, cysteine to phenylalanine. The retained sequence is limited to the CDR3, 39 bases, with the frame set at the first base. The specimen sequenced was peripheral blood. The sequence joins TRBV11-2 to TRBJ1-2, and TRBD1 may be the D gene, going by 6 matching bases. The receptor was derived from an elderly woman with acute or convalescent COVID-19. This receptor carries the CDR3 CASSSFPGTTPTF. DNA sequence: TGTGCCAGCAGCTCATTTCCGGGGACAACACCCACCTTC.